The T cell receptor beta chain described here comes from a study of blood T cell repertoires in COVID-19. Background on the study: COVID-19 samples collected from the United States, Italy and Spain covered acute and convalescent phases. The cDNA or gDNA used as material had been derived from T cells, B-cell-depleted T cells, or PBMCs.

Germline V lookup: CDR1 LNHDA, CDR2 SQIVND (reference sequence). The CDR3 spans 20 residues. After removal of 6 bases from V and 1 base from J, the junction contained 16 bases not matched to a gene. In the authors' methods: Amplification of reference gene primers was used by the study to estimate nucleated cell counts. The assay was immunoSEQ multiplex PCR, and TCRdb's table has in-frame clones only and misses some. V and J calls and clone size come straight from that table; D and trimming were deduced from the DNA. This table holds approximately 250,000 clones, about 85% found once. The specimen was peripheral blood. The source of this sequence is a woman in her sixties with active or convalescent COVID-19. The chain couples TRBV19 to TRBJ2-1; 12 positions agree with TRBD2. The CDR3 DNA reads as TGTGCCAGTAGCCCACGCAGGCCTAGCGGGGGGGCTTGGTCCTACAATGAGCAGTTCTTC. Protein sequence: CASSPRRPSGGAWSYNEQFF.